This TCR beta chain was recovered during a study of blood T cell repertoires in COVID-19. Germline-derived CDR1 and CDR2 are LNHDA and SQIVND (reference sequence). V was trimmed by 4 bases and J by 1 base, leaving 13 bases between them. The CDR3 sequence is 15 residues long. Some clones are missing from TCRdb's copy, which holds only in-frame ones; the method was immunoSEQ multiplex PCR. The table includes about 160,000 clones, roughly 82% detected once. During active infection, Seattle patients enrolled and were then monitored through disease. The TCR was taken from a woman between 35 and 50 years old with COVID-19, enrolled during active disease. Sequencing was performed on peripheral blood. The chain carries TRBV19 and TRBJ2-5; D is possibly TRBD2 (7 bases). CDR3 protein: CASSTNREGQETQYF. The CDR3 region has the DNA TGTGCCAGTAGTACAAACAGGGAGGGCCAAGAGACCCAGTACTTC. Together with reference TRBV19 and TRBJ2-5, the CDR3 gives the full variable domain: DGGITQSPKYLFRKEGQNVTLSCEQNLNHDAMYWYRQDPGQGLRLIYYSQIVNDFQKGDIAEGYSVSREKKESFPLTVTSAQKNPTAFYLCASSTNREGQETQYFGPGTRLLVL.